Detailed here is one TCR beta chain. Its binding antigen is unknown. Per-base qualities were not stored, and no clone one base away is much larger. From the cysteine through the phenylalanine, the CDR3 covers 13 amino acids. Only the CDR3 region is kept as DNA, spanning 39 bases read in frame from base 1. For CDR1 and CDR2, the germline V gene (reference sequence) lists GTSNPN and SVGIG. Compared with germline, V lacks 3 bases and J lacks 5 bases; bases without a gene match: 4. The record originates from a study of beta chain features in type 1 diabetes (dated by TCRdb to 2017 to 2018). About the study as a whole: Patients and healthy donors did not differ in mean age, gender distribution, total cell number or subset yield. A total of around 110,000,000 sorted cells were examined across all samples, and RNA yield correlated strongly with the number of cells per subset. In the study, recently diagnosed type 1 diabetes patients and matched healthy donors were compared on the TCRB repertoires of their sorted circulating CD4+ T cell subsets. Whereas all 30 or so donors provided naive and central memory subsets, regulatory and stem cell-like memory subsets were isolated from just 8 patients and about 8 healthy donors.

The High Capacity cDNA Reverse Transcription Kit was used to reverse transcribe all of the isolated RNA, meaning that expressed TCRB transcripts were what got sequenced. Deep immunoSEQ sequencing was performed on naive, central memory and regulatory T cell samples, with an average of around 3.5 million total reads per sample. Sorted cells were lysed in RLT buffer and RNA was extracted with DNase-treated RNeasy Micro or Mini kits, depending on cell number. Each cell subset was processed separately to prevent cross-contamination, with patient and healthy donor samples processed together. The immunoSEQ multiplex PCR was used to amplify TCRB sequences from cDNA, generating 87-bp fragments that spanned the CDR3 region. Sequencing of the amplicons was performed on the Illumina HiSeq platform. In the paper's pipeline: Synthetic template baselines were used to correct PCR bias computationally, reads within Hamming distance 2 were collapsed, and singletons that could not be merged were discarded. Reads were aligned against IMGT so that V, D and J genes, CDR3 length and insertions or deletions at six rearrangement sites could be assigned. Within each subset, clonotype counts were normalized to sorted cell number, after which true diversity and Gini coefficients were computed with the tcR R package. Repertoire sharing was quantified using the overlap coefficient calculated on TCRB nucleotide sequences. As a proxy for the pre-selection repertoire, out-of-frame TCRB sequences from naive cells were analyzed. TCRdb mirrors the immuneACCESS table, restricted to in-frame sequences. Some clones are absent from its copies; in checked studies, under half trace to an unresolved V gene, and the reason for the others is unknown. That table furnishes V, J and clone size, whereas the DNA furnished D and trimming. For this sample the table gives over 600,000 clones, of which over 10% were detected only once. The ten largest account for roughly 0.11% of the sample.

Study-wide findings and limitations: PCR might favor shorter templates, but patient and control samples were amplified and corrected together, so any skew would affect both groups equally. Fewer insertions and more nucleotide deletions at VDJ recombination sites were observed in patients with type 1 diabetes, implying thymic rearrangement abnormalities. Because cDNA was sequenced instead of genomic DNA, highly expressing activated cells could be over-represented, though the groups showed no difference in activation or CD3 levels. HLA sub-analyses involved small numbers of individuals, so any influence of HLA type on TCRB rearrangement remained unresolved. Naive, central memory and regulatory TCRB repertoires appeared to be more alike among patients than among healthy donors. A moderate but significant shortening of TCRB CDR3 length was observed in type 1 diabetes patients in all four CD4+ subsets.

Each donor gave one peripheral blood draw, averaging approximately 0.12 L, which was collected into heparinised tubes. Naive, central memory, regulatory and stem cell-like memory CD4+ T cells were sorted on a BD FACSAria II using a panel including CD45RO, CCR7, CD25, CD127, CD95 and CD27. Purity was above 95% for every sorted population. PBMCs were isolated right away by Lymphoprep density gradient centrifugation and were stained directly, without culture. So that batch effects would be minimized, each experiment stained and sorted samples in pairs, pairing one healthy donor with one patient. The rearranged segments are TRBV30 and TRBJ2-1; 7 nucleotides in the junction match TRBD1. This receptor was identified in a man aged 25-45 years with type 1 diabetes. The sequenced sample was naive CD4+ T cells from blood. The sample's cell subset or site, from its label and the paper: true naive CD4+ T cells. The CDR3 region: CAWRQGPNNEQFF. The nucleotides are TGTGCCTGGAGACAGGGGCCAAACAATGAGCAGTTCTTC. With the portions outside the CDR3 filled from the reference TRBV30 and TRBJ2-1 genes, the complete variable region becomes SQTIHQWPATLVQPVGSPLSLECTVEGTSNPNLYWYRQAAGRGLQLLFYSVGIGQISSEVPQNLSASRPQDRQFILSSKKLLLSDSGFYLCAWRQGPNNEQFFGPGTRLTVL.